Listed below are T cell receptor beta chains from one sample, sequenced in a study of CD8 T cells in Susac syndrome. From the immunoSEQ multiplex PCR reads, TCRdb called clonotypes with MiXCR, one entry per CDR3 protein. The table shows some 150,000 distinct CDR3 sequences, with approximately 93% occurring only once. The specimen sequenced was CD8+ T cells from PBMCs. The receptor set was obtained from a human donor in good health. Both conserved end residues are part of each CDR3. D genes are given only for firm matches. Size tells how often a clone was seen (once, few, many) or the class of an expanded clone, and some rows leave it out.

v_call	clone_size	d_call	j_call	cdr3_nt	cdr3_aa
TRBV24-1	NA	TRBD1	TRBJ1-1	TGTGCCACCAGTGATTCAACAGGGGTCGCTGAAGCTTTCTTT	CATSDSTGVAEAFF
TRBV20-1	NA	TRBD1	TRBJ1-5	TGCAGTGCTAGAGATCTTGGACAGGGAATTCAGCCCCAGCATTTT	CSARDLGQGIQPQHF
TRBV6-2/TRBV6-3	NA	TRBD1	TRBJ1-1	TGTGCCAGCAGTCTTCAGCCCGGGACAGGGAACACTGAAGCTTTCTTT	CASSLQPGTGNTEAFF
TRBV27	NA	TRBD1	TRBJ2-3	TGTGCCAGCAGTTCCGGGACAGGGGGCGCGGATACGCAGTATTTT	CASSSGTGGADTQYF
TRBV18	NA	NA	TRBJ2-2	TGTGCCAGCTCACCGGGACCGAACACCGGGGAGCTGTTTTTT	CASSPGPNTGELFF
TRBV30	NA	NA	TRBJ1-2	TGTGCCTGGAGTCTGGGTACGGATGGCTACACCTTC	CAWSLGTDGYTF
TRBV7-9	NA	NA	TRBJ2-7	TGTGCCAGCAGTTATGCCGGGCAGGCCGCCTACGAGCAGTACTTC	CASSYAGQAAYEQYF
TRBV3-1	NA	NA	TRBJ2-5	TGTGCCAGCAGCCAACCCAATCAGGGGGGGCAAGAGACCCAGTACTTC	CASSQPNQGGQETQYF
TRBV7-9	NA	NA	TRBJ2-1	TGTGCCAGCAGCTTATTCCAGGGACGGGGGAATGAGCAGTTCTTC	CASSLFQGRGNEQFF
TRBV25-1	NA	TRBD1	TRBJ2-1	TGTGCCAGCAGTGGGGGCGGCAGGGGGTCCTACAATGAGCAGTTCTTC	CASSGGGRGSYNEQFF
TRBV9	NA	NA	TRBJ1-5	TGTGCCAGCAGCGGCGGCCCTAGCAATCAGCCCCAGCATTTT	CASSGGPSNQPQHF
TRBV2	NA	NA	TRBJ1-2	TGTGCCAGCAGTGAAAGGAGGGACACACCAAACTATGGCTACACCTTC	CASSERRDTPNYGYTF
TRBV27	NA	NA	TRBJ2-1	TGTGCCAGCAGTTCCCAGGCGAAACTAAATGAGCAGTTCTTC	CASSSQAKLNEQFF
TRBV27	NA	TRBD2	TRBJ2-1	TGTGCCAGCAGTTTCCAGACTAGCGGGAGAGTAAGCCATGAGCAGTTCTTC	CASSFQTSGRVSHEQFF
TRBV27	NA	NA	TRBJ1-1	TGTGCCAGCAGTCTTCGGACTGACATGAACACTGAAGCTTTCTTT	CASSLRTDMNTEAFF
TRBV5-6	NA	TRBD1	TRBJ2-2	TGTGCCAGCAGCTGGGACAGGAACACCGGGGAGCTGTTTTTT	CASSWDRNTGELFF
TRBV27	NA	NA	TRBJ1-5	TGTGCCAGCAGTTTATCGGGAGAACCTAGCAATCAGCCCCAGCATTTT	CASSLSGEPSNQPQHF
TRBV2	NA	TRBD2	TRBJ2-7	TGTGCCAGCAAACGGTCGGGGAGGGACTCCTCCTACGAGCAGTACTTC	CASKRSGRDSSYEQYF
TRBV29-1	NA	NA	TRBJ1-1	TGCAGTGCTGGTGAGAGTGAAGCTTTCTTT	CSAGESEAFF
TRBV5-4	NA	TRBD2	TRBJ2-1	TGTGCCAGCAGCTGGGGAGCGGGAGCCTACAATGAGCAGTTCTTC	CASSWGAGAYNEQFF
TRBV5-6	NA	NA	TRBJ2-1	TGTGCCAGCAGCTTTTTAGAGGGGGAGCAGTTCTTC	CASSFLEGEQFF
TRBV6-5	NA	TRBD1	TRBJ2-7	TGTGCCAGCAGTTTGGGGACAGGGGCGGCCTACGAGCAGTACTTC	CASSLGTGAAYEQYF
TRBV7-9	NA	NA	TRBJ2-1	TGTGCCAGCAGGGACTTGGATGGCAATGAGCAGTTCTTC	CASRDLDGNEQFF
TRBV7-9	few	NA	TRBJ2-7	TGTGCCAGCAGCTTGCGCACAGCATACGAGCAGTACTTC	CASSLRTAYEQYF
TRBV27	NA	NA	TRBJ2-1	TGTGCCAGCAGGCCCGGCTCCTACAATGAGCAGTTCTTC	CASRPGSYNEQFF
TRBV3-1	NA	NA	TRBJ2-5	TGTGCCAGCAGCCAAGATGTTGGGTACCAAGAGACCCAGTACTTC	CASSQDVGYQETQYF
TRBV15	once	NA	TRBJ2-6	TGTGCCACCAGCAGAGAACGGCAGGGACACTCTGGGGCCAACGTCCTGACTTTC	CATSRERQGHSGANVLTF
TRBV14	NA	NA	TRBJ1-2	TGTGCCAGCAGCCAAATCAGGGCGTATGGCTACACCTTC	CASSQIRAYGYTF
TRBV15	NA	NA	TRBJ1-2	TGTGCCACCTTAGGGTCTTCAAACTATGGCTACACCTTC	CATLGSSNYGYTF
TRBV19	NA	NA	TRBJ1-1	TGTGCCAGTAATCGGGTGGTTCTTTCGAACACTGAAGCTTTCTTT	CASNRVVLSNTEAFF
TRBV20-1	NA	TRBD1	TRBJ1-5	TGCAGTGCTAGGGTGGACAGGGCGGTAGGCAATCAGCCCCAGCATTTT	CSARVDRAVGNQPQHF
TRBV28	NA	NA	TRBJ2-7	TGTGCCAGCAGCCGCGGAGTCTTCCTAGACGAGCAGTACTTC	CASSRGVFLDEQYF
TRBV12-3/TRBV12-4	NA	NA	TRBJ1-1	TGTGCCAGCAGTTTATTAGCGATGAACACTGAAGCTTTCTTT	CASSLLAMNTEAFF